This T cell receptor (beta chain) was retrieved from a study of STAT5B mutations in CD4+ large granular lymphocyte leukemia. Notes on the study in general: Data were not HLA-matched across samples. Without putative leukemic clones, patient CD4-sorted repertoires remained more clonal than healthy CD4+ repertoires.

The survey-level immunoSEQ assay was used. Assay used: immunoSEQ multiplex PCR; TCRdb lists only in-frame clones, some missing. The sample lists approximately 34,000 clones; around 67% were seen once. Comment on this clone: Antigen unknown.

V gave up 3 bases and J gave up 7 bases, with 10 bases separating them. This CDR3 has 14 amino acids. Germline CDR1 is LNHDA and CDR2 is SQIVND (reference sequence). The TCR originated in a human donor in good health. Source material: CD4+ T cells from blood buffy coats. The rearrangement uses TRBV19 and TRBJ1-6, with D unresolved. Here the CDR3 DNA reads TGTGCCAGTAGTATTAGGGAGTTAAATTCACCCCTCCACTTT. Translated, it gives CASSIRELNSPLHF.